This TCR beta chain comes out of a study of patients with pleural tuberculosis. The CDR3 spans 15 residues. Germline CDR1 SNHLY, CDR2 FYNNEI. The V gene end was trimmed by 7 bases and the J gene end by 2 bases; junction bases not matched to a gene: 6. The sample holds many counts of this clonotype. MiXCR, run by TCRdb on the reads, gives a single entry per CDR3 protein. The profile shows 29,000 or so distinct CDR3 sequences, about 20% of them singletons. The rearrangement uses TRBV2 and TRBJ2-3, with 10 positions matching TRBD2. The receptor was isolated from a human donor with pleural tuberculosis. The sample consisted of peripheral blood. CDR3 in DNA: TGTGCCAGCAAGGGAACTAGCGGGGCCACAGATACGCAGTATTTT. It codes for CASKGTSGATDTQYF.